The present T cell receptor (beta chain) was sequenced within a study of shared clonotypes between healthy human individuals. Genomic DNA per cell subset filled all wells of several immunoSEQ plates. The assay was immunoSEQ multiplex PCR, and TCRdb's table has in-frame clones only and misses some. This table has 2.3 million or so clones, approximately 95% appearing once. Caucasian adults residing in Nashville, Tennessee made up all the donors. The sequence was obtained from a young man in good health. Some clones in this sample may be carry-over from other donors' samples. The sample consisted of naive CD4+ T cells from PBMCs. Noted subset: CD45RA+ positively selected.

CDR3 coding DNA: TGTGCCAGCAGTGGCTTCGGCAGCGGGGGGGAGACCCAGTACTTC. This sequence encodes CASSGFGSGGETQYF. The chain combines TRBV2 with TRBJ2-5, with 9 bases that match TRBD2. V was pared by 4 bases and J by 5 bases, with 8 bases of the junction left unmatched. Per the germline V gene, CDR1 is SNHLY and CDR2 is FYNNEI. This CDR3 has 15 amino acids.